The present entry profiles one T cell receptor beta chain with its context. This sample was included in a study of blood T cell repertoires in COVID-19. About the study: COVID-19 samples collected from the United States, Italy and Spain covered acute and convalescent phases. PBMCs, B-cell-depleted T cells, or T cells were the source of the cDNA or gDNA that made up the material.

In Seattle, patients joined the study during active infection and were tracked longitudinally. Clones were read by immunoSEQ multiplex PCR, and TCRdb kept only the in-frame ones, dropping some. The table records about 140,000 clones, roughly nine tenths of them present only once. Material: peripheral blood. This clonotype was obtained from a human donor with COVID-19, enrolled during active disease. The donor label of this sample is uncertain.

This CDR3 is CASSWGAGNQPQHF. CDR3 coding DNA: TGTGCCAGCAGTTGGGGCGCAGGGAATCAGCCCCAGCATTTT. The rearrangement links TRBV27 to TRBJ1-5; maybe TRBD1 (5 bases). V was shortened by 4 bases and J by 4 bases, with 11 bases between the two germline ends. The CDR3 length is 14 residues. CDR1 is MNHEY, CDR2 SMNVEV, per germline (reference sequence).